This TCR beta chain is drawn from a study of T cell repertoires in cytomegalovirus infection. Study-wide context: CMV infection together with matching HLA type was indicated by public TCR beta signatures. Overall study results and limits: HLA-C-restricted TCR beta clonotypes specific for CMV led the ex vivo response. Identification of carriers of CMV plus the relevant HLA was achieved through cumulative public TCR beta family frequency.

Each CDR3 protein is one row after TCRdb ran MiXCR on the reads. Seen here are fewer than 550,000 distinct CDR3 sequences, roughly 10% observed once, and the top ten hold about 9.4%. The CDR3 contains 14 residues. The germline V and J ends were trimmed by 4 bases and 1 base, with 10 bases remaining between them. Looked up from germline, CDR1 is MNHEY and CDR2 is SVGAGI. Notes on this clonotype: The antigen is unknown.

The source of this sequence is a human donor in good health (CMV status not recorded). Some clones in this sample may be carry-over from other donors' samples. The chain couples TRBV6-5 to TRBJ2-5; D tentatively reads TRBD1 or TRBD2 (5 bases each). Sequences were obtained from PBMCs. The CDR3 region is CASSFPGSQETQYF. The CDR3 region has the DNA TGTGCCAGCAGTTTCCCAGGGAGCCAAGAGACCCAGTACTTC.